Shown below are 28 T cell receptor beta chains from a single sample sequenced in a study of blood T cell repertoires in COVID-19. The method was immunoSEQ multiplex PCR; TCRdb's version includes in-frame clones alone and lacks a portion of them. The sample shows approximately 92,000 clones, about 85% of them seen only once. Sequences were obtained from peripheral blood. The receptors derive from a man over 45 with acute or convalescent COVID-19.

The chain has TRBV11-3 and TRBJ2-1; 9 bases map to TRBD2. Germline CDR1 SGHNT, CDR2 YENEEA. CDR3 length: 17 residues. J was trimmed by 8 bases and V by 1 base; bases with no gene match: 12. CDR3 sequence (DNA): TGTGCCAGCAGCTTAGGGGGTATAGCGGGAGACGGGGATGAGCAGTTCTTC. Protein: CASSLGGIAGDGDEQFF.

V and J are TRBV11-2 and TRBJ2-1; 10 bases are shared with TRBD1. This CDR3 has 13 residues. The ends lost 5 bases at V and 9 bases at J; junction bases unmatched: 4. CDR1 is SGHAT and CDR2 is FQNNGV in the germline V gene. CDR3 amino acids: CASSRQGAGEQFF. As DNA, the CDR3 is TGTGCCAGCAGCCGACAGGGGGCGGGTGAGCAGTTCTTC.

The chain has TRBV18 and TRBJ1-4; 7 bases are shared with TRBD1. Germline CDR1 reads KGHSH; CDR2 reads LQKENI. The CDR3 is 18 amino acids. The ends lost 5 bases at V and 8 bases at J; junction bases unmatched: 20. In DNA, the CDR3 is TGTGCCAGCTCATCCTTCCGGGACAGCACCTCCCCCGGGGAAAAACTGTTTTTT. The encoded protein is CASSSFRDSTSPGEKLFF.

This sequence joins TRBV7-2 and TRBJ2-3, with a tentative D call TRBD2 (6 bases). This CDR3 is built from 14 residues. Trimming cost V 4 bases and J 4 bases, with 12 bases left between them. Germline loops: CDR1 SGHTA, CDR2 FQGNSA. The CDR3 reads CASSSIPGADTQYF. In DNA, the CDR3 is TGTGCCAGCAGCTCTATACCGGGGGCAGATACGCAGTATTTT. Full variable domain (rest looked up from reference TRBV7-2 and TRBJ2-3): GAGVSQSPSNKVTEKGKDVELRCDPISGHTALYWYRQSLGQGLEFLIYFQGNSAPDKSGLPSDRFSAERTGGSVSTLTIQRTQQEDSAVYLCASSSIPGADTQYFGPGTRLTVL.

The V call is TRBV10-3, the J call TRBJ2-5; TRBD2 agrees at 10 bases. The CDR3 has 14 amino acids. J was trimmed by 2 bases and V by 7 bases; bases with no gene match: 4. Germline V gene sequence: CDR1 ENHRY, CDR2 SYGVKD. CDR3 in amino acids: CAIKTSGLQETQYF. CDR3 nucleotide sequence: TGTGCCATCAAGACTAGCGGGCTTCAAGAGACCCAGTACTTC.

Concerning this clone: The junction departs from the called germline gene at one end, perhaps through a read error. CDR3 protein: CASSMFRDFRF. The DNA of the CDR3 is TGTGCCAGTAGTATGTTTCGGGATTTTCGCTTC. The chain combines TRBV19 with TRBJ1-2; D gene unclear. Per the germline V gene, CDR1 is LNHDA and CDR2 is SQIVND (reference sequence). The CDR3 totals 11 residues.

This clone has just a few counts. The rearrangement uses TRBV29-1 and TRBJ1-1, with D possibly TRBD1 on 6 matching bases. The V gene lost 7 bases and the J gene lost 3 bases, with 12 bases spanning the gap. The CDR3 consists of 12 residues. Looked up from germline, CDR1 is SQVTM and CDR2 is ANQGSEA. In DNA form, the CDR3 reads TGCAGCGCAGGACAGCGAGACACTGAAGCTTTCTTT. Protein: CSAGQRDTEAFF.

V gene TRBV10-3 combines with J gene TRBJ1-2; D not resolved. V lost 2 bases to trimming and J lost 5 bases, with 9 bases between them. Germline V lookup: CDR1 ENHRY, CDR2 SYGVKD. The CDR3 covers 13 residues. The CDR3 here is CAISEPDFYGYTF. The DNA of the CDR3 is TGTGCCATCAGTGAGCCAGACTTTTATGGCTACACCTTC.

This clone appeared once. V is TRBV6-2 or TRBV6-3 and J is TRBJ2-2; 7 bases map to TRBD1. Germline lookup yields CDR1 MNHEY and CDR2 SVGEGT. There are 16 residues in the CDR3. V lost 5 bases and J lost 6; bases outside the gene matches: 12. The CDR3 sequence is CASSTLRDRGPGELFF. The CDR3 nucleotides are TGTGCCAGCAGTACTCTCCGGGACAGAGGTCCCGGGGAGCTGTTTTTT.

In DNA, the CDR3 is TGTGCCAGCTCACCCGGACAGGGAAACATGAACACTGAAGCTTTCTTT. Protein: CASSPGQGNMNTEAFF. The V call is TRBV18, the J call TRBJ1-1; 8 bases align to TRBD1. The CDR3 contains 16 residues. Germline CDR1 reads KGHSH; CDR2 reads LQKENI. Trimming took 3 bases from V and 0 from J; bases not matched to a gene: 6.

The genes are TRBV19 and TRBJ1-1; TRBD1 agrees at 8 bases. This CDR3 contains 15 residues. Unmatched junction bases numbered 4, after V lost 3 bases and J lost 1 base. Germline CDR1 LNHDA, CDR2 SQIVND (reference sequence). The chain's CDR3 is CASSIRGQGNTEAFF. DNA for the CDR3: TGTGCCAGTAGTATTCGTGGACAGGGGAACACTGAAGCTTTCTTT.

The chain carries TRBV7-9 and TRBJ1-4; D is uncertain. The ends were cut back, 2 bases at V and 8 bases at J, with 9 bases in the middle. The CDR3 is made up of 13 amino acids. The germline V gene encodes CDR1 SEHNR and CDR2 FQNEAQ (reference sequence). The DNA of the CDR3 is TGTGCCAGCAGCTTAAGTTTTGAGGAAAAACTGTTTTTT. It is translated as CASSLSFEEKLFF.

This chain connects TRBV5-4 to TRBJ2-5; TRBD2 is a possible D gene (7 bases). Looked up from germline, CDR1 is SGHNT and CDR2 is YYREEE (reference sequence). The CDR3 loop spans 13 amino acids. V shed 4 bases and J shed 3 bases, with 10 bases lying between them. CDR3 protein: CASSEGGEETQYF. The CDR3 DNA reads TGTGCCAGCAGCGAGGGGGGGGAAGAGACCCAGTACTTC.

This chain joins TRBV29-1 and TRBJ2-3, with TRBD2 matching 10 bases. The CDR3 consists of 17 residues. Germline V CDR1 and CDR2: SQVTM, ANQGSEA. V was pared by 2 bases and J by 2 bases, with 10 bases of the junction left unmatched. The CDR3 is CSVEMLAGVGDTDTQYF. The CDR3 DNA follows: TGCAGCGTTGAAATGCTAGCGGGAGTGGGGGACACAGATACGCAGTATTTT.

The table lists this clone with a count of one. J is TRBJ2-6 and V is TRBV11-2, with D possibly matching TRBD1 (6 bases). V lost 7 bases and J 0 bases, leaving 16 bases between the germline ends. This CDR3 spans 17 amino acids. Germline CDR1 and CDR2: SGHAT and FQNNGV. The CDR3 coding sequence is TGTGCCAGCAAGACGCTGACAGGAAACTCTGGGGCCAACGTCCTGACTTTC. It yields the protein CASKTLTGNSGANVLTF.

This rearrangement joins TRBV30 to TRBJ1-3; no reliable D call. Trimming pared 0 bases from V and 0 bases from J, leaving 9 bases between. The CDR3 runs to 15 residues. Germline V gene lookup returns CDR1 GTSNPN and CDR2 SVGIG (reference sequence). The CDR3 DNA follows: TGTGCCTGGAGTGTCGGGGTGAACTCTGGAAACACCATATATTTT. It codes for CAWSVGVNSGNTIYF. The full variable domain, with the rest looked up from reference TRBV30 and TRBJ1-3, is SQTIHQWPATLVQPVGSPLSLECTVEGTSNPNLYWYRQAAGRGLQLLFYSVGIGQISSEVPQNLSASRPQDRQFILSSKKLLLSDSGFYLCAWSVGVNSGNTIYFGEGSWLTVV.

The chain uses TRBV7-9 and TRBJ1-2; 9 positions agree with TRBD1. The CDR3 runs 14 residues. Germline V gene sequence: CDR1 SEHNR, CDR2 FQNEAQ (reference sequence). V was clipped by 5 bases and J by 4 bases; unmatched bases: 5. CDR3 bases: TGTGCCAGCAGCCTAACGACAGGGGGCTATGGCTACACCTTC. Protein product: CASSLTTGGYGYTF.

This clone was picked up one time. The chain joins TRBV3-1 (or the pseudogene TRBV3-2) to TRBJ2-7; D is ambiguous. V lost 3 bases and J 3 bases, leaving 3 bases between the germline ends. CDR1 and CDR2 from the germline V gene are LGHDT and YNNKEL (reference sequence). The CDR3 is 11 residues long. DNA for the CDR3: TGTGCCAGCAGCCACGTCTACGAGCAGTACTTC. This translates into CASSHVYEQYF.

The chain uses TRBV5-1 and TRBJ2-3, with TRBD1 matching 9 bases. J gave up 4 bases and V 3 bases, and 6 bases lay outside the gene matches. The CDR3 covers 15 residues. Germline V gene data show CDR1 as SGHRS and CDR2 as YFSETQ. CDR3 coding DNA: TGCGCCAGCAGCTGGGGGACAGGGACCCCAGATACGCAGTATTTT. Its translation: CASSWGTGTPDTQYF.

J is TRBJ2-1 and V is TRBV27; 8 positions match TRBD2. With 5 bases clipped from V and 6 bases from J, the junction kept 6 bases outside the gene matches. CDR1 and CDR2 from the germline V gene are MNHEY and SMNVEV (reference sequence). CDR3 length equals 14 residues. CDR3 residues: CASSIPGLGNEQFF. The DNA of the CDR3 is TGTGCCAGCAGTATCCCGGGACTAGGCAATGAGCAGTTCTTC.

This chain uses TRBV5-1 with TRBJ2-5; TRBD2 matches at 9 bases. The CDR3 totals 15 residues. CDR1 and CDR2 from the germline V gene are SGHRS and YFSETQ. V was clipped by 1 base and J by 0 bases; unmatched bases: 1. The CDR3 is CASSLSGGYQETQYF. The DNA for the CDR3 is TGCGCCAGCAGCTTGAGCGGGGGGTACCAAGAGACCCAGTACTTC.

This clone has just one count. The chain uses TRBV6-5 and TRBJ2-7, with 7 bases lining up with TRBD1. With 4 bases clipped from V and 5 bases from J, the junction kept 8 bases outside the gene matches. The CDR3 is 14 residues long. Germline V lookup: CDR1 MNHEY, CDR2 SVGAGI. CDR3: CASSSQGSLNEQYF. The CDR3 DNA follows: TGTGCCAGCAGTTCACAGGGGTCGTTGAACGAGCAGTACTTC.

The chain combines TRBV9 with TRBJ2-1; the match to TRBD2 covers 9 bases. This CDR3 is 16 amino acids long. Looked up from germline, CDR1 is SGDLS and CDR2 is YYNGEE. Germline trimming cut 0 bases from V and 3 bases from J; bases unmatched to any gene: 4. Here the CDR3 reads CASSVGSSGNYNEQFF. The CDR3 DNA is TGTGCCAGCAGCGTAGGATCTAGCGGGAACTACAATGAGCAGTTCTTC.

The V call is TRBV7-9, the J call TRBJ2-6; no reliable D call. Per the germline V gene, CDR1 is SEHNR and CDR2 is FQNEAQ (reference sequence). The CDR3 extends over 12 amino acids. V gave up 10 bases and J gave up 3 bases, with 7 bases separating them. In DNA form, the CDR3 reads TGTGCCACCCCTATTGGGGCCAACGTCCTGACTTTC. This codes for CATPIGANVLTF.

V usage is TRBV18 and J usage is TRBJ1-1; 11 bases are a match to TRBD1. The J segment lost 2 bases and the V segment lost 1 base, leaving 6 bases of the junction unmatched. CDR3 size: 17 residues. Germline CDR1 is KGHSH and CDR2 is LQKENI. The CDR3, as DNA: TGTGCCAGCTCACCACGCGGACAGGGGGCAGTTAACACTGAAGCTTTCTTT. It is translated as CASSPRGQGAVNTEAFF.

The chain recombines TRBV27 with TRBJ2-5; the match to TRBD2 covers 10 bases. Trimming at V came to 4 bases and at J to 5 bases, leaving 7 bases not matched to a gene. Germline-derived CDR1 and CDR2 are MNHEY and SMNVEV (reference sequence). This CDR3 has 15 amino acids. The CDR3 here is CASSYSGGASETQYF. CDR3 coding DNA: TGTGCCAGCAGTTACAGCGGGGGGGCCTCCGAGACCCAGTACTTC.

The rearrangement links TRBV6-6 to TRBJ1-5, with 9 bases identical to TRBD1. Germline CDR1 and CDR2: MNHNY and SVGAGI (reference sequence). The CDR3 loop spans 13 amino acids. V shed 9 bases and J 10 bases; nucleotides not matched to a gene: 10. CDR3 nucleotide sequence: TGTGCCAGTCACCGGGACAGGGTCGCTCCCCAGCATTTT. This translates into CASHRDRVAPQHF.

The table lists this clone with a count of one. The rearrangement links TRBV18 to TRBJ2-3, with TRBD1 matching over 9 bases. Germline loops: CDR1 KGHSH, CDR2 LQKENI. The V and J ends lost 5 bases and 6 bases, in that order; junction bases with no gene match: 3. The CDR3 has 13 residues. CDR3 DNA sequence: TGTGCCAGCTCAAGGACAGGGGTTGATACGCAGTATTTT. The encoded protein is CASSRTGVDTQYF. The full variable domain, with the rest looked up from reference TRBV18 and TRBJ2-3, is NAGVMQNPRHLVRRRGQEARLRCSPMKGHSHVYWYRQLPEEGLKFMVYLQKENIIDESGMPKERFSAEFPKEGPSILRIQQVVRGDSAAYFCASSRTGVDTQYFGPGTRLTVL.